This T cell receptor (beta chain) was identified in a study of blood T cell repertoires in COVID-19. Original data processing: Estimation of nucleated cell counts was performed using reference gene primer amplification. Method: immunoSEQ multiplex PCR; TCRdb's copy keeps in-frame clones and lacks some. V, J and clone size are those of that table, while D and trimming were read from the DNA. Of hundreds of thousands of clones in the sample, about 90% were seen once. Looked up from germline, CDR1 is GTSNPN and CDR2 is SVGIG (reference sequence). The germline V and J ends were trimmed by 5 bases and 1 base, with 11 bases remaining between them. This CDR3 spans 13 amino acids.

This sequence originates from a woman aged 50 to 60 with COVID-19, enrolled during active disease. Material: peripheral blood. This chain connects TRBV30 to TRBJ2-5; perhaps TRBD1 as D (6 bases). The CDR3 sequence is CAWQRGFQETQYF. The CDR3 coding sequence is TGTGCCTGGCAGAGGGGGTTCCAAGAGACCCAGTACTTC.